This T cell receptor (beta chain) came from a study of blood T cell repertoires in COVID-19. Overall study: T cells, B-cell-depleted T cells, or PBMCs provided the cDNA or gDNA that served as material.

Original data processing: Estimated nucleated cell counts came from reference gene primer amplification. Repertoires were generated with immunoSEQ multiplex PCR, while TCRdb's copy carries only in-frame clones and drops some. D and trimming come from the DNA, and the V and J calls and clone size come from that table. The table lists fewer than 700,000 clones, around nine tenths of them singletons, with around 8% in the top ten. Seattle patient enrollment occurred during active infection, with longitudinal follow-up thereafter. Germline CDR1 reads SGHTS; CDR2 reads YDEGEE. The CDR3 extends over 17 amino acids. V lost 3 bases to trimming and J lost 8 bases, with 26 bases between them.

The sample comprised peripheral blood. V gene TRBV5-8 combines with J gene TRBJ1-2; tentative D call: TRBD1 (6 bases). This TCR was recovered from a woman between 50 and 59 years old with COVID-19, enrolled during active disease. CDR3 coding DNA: TGTGCCAGCAGCTCCACTATACGGGGCAGGGGAGTATACGGCTACACCTTC. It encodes CASSSTIRGRGVYGYTF.